This TCR beta chain was identified in a study of blood T cell repertoires in COVID-19. About the research overall: Sites in the United States, Italy and Spain provided acute and convalescent COVID-19 samples.

The CDR3 loop spans 12 amino acids. The germline CDR1 and CDR2 sequences are MNHEY and SVGAGI. V was cut by 10 bases and J by 1 base, with 11 bases left in between. In the original workflow: Counts of nucleated cells, estimated from reference gene primer amplification, were obtained. The method was immunoSEQ multiplex PCR; TCRdb's version includes in-frame clones alone and lacks a portion of them. V and J calls and clone size come straight from that table; D and trimming were deduced from the DNA. The sample contains approximately 140,000 clones, about 86% of which appear only once. The gene calls are TRBV6-5 and TRBJ2-7, with TRBD1 as a possible D gene (6 bases). The receptor comes from a woman in her 50s who had recovered from COVID-19. Sequencing was performed on PBMCs or T cells enriched from blood (not recorded which). The CDR3: CAITGFSYEQYF. CDR3 in DNA: TGTGCCATTACAGGGTTTTCCTACGAGCAGTACTTC.